Listed here are 20 T cell receptor beta chains from one sample, sequenced in a study of lymphopenia after photon versus proton radiotherapy. Using immunoSEQ multiplex PCR, the repertoire was profiled, and TCRdb retains in-frame clones only, with some absent. Of 25,000 to 30,000 clones in the sample, 83% were seen once. The material sequenced was peripheral blood, taken from a patient treated with photon-based radiotherapy. Source of these receptors: a woman between 50 and 59 years old with pancreatic cancer.

This clone was seen more than once but under ten times. The J gene is TRBJ1-1, the V gene TRBV18; D perhaps matches TRBD1 (5 bases). The germline CDR1 and CDR2 sequences are KGHSH and LQKENI. The CDR3 is 16 residues long. The ends were cut back, 0 bases at V and 1 base at J, with 12 bases in the middle. Here the CDR3 reads CASSPPTGTPNTEAFF. The CDR3 bases are TGTGCCAGCTCACCACCTACGGGGACCCCGAACACTGAAGCTTTCTTT.

This sequence joins TRBV10-2 and TRBJ1-1; D is ambiguous. The CDR3 is 14 amino acids. The germline V and J ends were trimmed by 3 bases and 1 base, with 9 bases remaining between them. The germline V gene encodes CDR1 WSHSY and CDR2 SAAADI. In DNA, the CDR3 is TGCGCCAGCAGTGACCTGCGCTGGAACACTGAAGCTTTCTTT. Translating it yields CASSDLRWNTEAFF.

The rearrangement joins TRBV11-2 to TRBJ2-7, with a possible D match to TRBD2 (5 bases). The V end was cut by 5 bases, the J end by 6 bases, with 20 bases between. This CDR3 is built from 15 residues. The germline CDR1 and CDR2 sequences are SGHAT and FQNNGV. CDR3: CASSLLNSEGPEQYF. The CDR3 DNA reads TGTGCCAGCAGCCTGCTGAACAGTGAGGGCCCCGAGCAGTACTTC. The whole variable domain, remainder taken from reference TRBV11-2 and TRBJ2-7, is EAGVAQSPRYKIIEKRQSVAFWCNPISGHATLYWYQQILGQGPKLLIQFQNNGVVDDSQLPKDRFSAERLKGVDSTLKIQPAKLEDSAVYLCASSLLNSEGPEQYFGPGTRLTVT.

This chain connects TRBV5-6 to TRBJ2-2; D remains ambiguous. The CDR3 is 15 amino acids. The germline CDR1 and CDR2 sequences are SGHDT and YYEEEE. Trimming took 4 bases from V and 1 from J, leaving 11 bases between them. The CDR3: CASSPLPENTGELFF. CDR3 nucleotides: TGTGCCAGCAGCCCATTGCCGGAGAACACCGGGGAGCTGTTTTTT. The variable domain in full, completed from reference TRBV5-6 and TRBJ2-2, reads DAGVTQSPTHLIKTRGQQVTLRCSPKSGHDTVSWYQQALGQGPQFIFQYYEEEERQRGNFPDRFSGHQFPNYSSELNVNALLLGDSALYLCASSPLPENTGELFFGEGSRLTVL.

The chain has TRBV4-2 and TRBJ1-1, with D perhaps matching TRBD1 (5 bases). In germline, CDR1 is LGHNA, CDR2 YNFKEQ. The CDR3 is 16 residues long. Trimming took off 1 base at V and 0 bases at J, with 12 bases between the two ends. The CDR3 sequence: CASSQGAGNMNTEAFF. The CDR3 nucleotides read TGTGCCAGCAGCCAAGGGGCAGGGAACATGAACACTGAAGCTTTCTTT.

CDR3 protein: CASSVGEALYGYTF. In nucleotides, the CDR3 is TGTGCCAGCAGCGTGGGGGAGGCCCTCTATGGCTACACCTTC. The rearrangement joins TRBV7-9 to TRBJ1-2; TRBD1 might be the D (5 bases). This CDR3 is 14 amino acids long. CDR1 SEHNR and CDR2 FQNEAQ come from the germline V gene (reference sequence). Trimming left V 5 bases short and J 4 bases short, with 14 bases between.

CDR3 nucleotides: TGTGCCAGTAGTCCCGGGACATATGATAGCAATCAGCCCCAGCATTTT. Translating gives CASSPGTYDSNQPQHF. V and J are TRBV19 and TRBJ1-5; possible D gene TRBD1, 6 bases. This CDR3 contains 16 residues. Germline V gene data show CDR1 as LNHDA and CDR2 as SQIVND (reference sequence). Trimming stripped 5 bases from V and 0 bases from J, with 14 bases between.

This clone is classed as medium-sized. The gene calls are TRBV19 and TRBJ1-1; 7 nucleotides agree with TRBD1. Losses at the gene ends were 6 bases for V and 4 bases for J; bases not matched to a gene: 5. The V gene's germline CDR1 is LNHDA and CDR2 SQIVND (reference sequence). This CDR3 has 13 residues. The CDR3 loop reads CASRKGAITEAFF. The CDR3 DNA reads TGTGCCAGTAGAAAGGGGGCGATCACTGAAGCTTTCTTT.

This clone was counted once. The J gene is TRBJ1-1, the V gene TRBV28; 8 nucleotides line up with TRBD1. CDR3 length: 17 amino acids. The V gene end was trimmed by 6 bases and the J gene end by 0 bases; junction bases not matched to a gene: 12. CDR1 and CDR2 from the germline V gene are MDHEN and SYDVKM. The CDR3 loop reads CASSQDRDIGMNTEAFF. Here the CDR3 DNA reads TGTGCCAGCAGCCAGGACAGGGACATCGGCATGAACACTGAAGCTTTCTTT.

A few counts support this clone. The CDR3 coding sequence is TGCAGCGTTGTAGGCGGAACCCGCTCCTACAATGAGCAGTTCTTC. Protein sequence: CSVVGGTRSYNEQFF. The rearrangement uses TRBV29-1 and TRBJ2-1; D is unclear. Looked up from germline, CDR1 is SQVTM and CDR2 is ANQGSEA. The V end was cut by 4 bases, the J end by 0 bases, with 13 bases between. The CDR3 covers 15 residues.

The V and J genes are TRBV19 and TRBJ2-5; TRBD2 agrees at 9 bases. The CDR3 totals 16 residues. Germline V lookup: CDR1 LNHDA, CDR2 SQIVND (reference sequence). The trim removed 3 bases at V and 2 bases at J, leaving 7 bases unmatched. The CDR3 loop is CASSIGSAGGQETQYF. For the CDR3, the DNA is TGTGCCAGTAGTATCGGGTCGGCGGGAGGGCAAGAGACCCAGTACTTC.

The V gene is TRBV9, the J gene TRBJ1-1, with D unresolved. In germline, CDR1 is SGDLS, CDR2 YYNGEE. CDR3 length equals 14 residues. Between the trimmed V and J ends, which lost 0 bases and 7 bases, there was a span of 13 bases. The CDR3 nucleotides read TGTGCCAGCAGCGTAGAATTCGACCCACGTGAAGCTTTCTTT. The encoded protein is CASSVEFDPREAFF.

This chain joins TRBV9 and TRBJ2-1, with D possibly TRBD2 on 6 matching bases. Germline-derived CDR1 and CDR2 are SGDLS and YYNGEE. Trimming shortened V by 4 bases and J by 8 bases, and 19 bases separated the two germline ends. The CDR3 spans 15 residues. CDR3 coding DNA: TGTGCCAGCAGCCTTGGGACTTCAGCGAGGCATGAGCAGTTCTTC. It yields the protein CASSLGTSARHEQFF.

This chain uses TRBV14 with TRBJ2-5; the match to TRBD1 covers 9 bases. TRBJ2-7 matches the DNA end more closely, so the J call is doubtful. The CDR3 is 14 residues long. Germline loops: CDR1 SGHDN, CDR2 FVKESK. The CDR3 nucleotides are TGTGCCAGCAGCCAAGCCGGGACAGGGAGCGAGCAGTACTTC. Protein sequence: CASSQAGTGSEQYF.

This chain joins TRBV10-3 and TRBJ1-2, with 8 nucleotides matching TRBD1. CDR3 size: 14 residues. The V gene's germline CDR1 is ENHRY and CDR2 SYGVKD. J was trimmed by 0 bases and V by 4 bases; bases with no gene match: 1. The CDR3 DNA reads as TGTGCCATCAGTGGGGACAGGTCTAACTATGGCTACACCTTC. This gives the protein CAISGDRSNYGYTF.

The J gene is TRBJ1-6, the V gene TRBV2; D is uncertain. The CDR3 loop spans 13 amino acids. Looked up from germline, CDR1 is SNHLY and CDR2 is FYNNEI. V was shortened by 4 bases and J by 6 bases, with 7 bases between the two germline ends. The CDR3 protein is CASSVGFNSPLHF. The CDR3 DNA follows: TGTGCCAGCAGTGTGGGCTTTAATTCACCCCTCCACTTT.

In DNA form, the CDR3 reads TGCGCCAGCAGTGAGGGGACAGTCTACAATGAGCAGTTCTTC. Amino acid sequence: CASSEGTVYNEQFF. The V call is TRBV10-1, the J call TRBJ2-1; 7 nucleotides align to TRBD1. The length of the CDR3 is 14 residues. The V gene end was trimmed by 2 bases and the J gene end by 3 bases; junction bases not matched to a gene: 1. The germline V gene has CDR1 WNHNN and CDR2 SYGVQD (reference sequence).

This chain joins TRBV5-6 and TRBJ2-7; 13 nucleotides align to TRBD2. The CDR3 length is 13 residues. V lost 3 bases to trimming and J lost 12 bases; unmatched junction nucleotides: 6. The germline gives CDR1 SGHDT, CDR2 YYEEEE. The CDR3 DNA reads as TGTGCCAGCAGCTGGGGACTAGCGGGGTCCTCGTACTTC. It translates to CASSWGLAGSSYF.

The chain has TRBV7-8 and TRBJ2-3; 9 positions agree with TRBD2. The ends lost 0 bases at V and 2 bases at J; junction bases unmatched: 6. Germline values: CDR1 SGHVS, CDR2 FQNEAQ. The CDR3 contains 17 residues. CDR3: CASSLAARTSVTDTQYF. In DNA form, the CDR3 reads TGTGCCAGCAGCTTAGCGGCCAGGACTAGCGTCACAGATACGCAGTATTTT.

The chain employs TRBV7-2 and TRBJ2-1; either TRBD1 or TRBD2 may supply D (6 bases each). Germline CDR1 SGHTA, CDR2 FQGNSA. V lost 1 base to trimming and J lost 5 bases, with 12 bases between them. The CDR3 consists of 15 residues. CDR3 in amino acids: CASSLDRGTHNEQFF. The CDR3, as DNA: TGTGCCAGCAGCTTAGACCGGGGGACACACAATGAGCAGTTCTTC.